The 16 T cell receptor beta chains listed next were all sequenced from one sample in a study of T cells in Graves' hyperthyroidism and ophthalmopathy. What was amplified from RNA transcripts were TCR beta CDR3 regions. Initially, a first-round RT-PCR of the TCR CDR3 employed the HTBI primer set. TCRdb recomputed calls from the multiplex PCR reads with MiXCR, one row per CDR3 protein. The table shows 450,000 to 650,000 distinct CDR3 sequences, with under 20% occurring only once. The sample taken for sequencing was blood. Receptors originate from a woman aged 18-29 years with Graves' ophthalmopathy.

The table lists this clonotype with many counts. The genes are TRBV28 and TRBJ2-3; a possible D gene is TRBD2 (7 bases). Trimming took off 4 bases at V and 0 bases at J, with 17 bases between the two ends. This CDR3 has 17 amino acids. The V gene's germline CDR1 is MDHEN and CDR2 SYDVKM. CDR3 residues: CASSSPRGGLSTDTQYF. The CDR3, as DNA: TGTGCCAGCAGTTCCCCGAGGGGGGGTCTTAGCACAGATACGCAGTATTTT.

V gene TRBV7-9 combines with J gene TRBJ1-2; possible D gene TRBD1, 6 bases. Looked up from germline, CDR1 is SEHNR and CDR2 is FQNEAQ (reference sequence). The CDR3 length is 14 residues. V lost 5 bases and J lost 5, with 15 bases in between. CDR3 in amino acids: CASSPLDRKYGYTF. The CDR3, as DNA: TGTGCCAGCAGCCCCTTGGACAGAAAATATGGCTACACCTTC.

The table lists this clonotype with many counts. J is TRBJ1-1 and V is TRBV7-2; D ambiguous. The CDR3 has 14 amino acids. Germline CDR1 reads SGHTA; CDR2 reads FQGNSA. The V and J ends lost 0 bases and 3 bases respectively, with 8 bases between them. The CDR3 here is CASSLALSYTEAFF. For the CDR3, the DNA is TGTGCCAGCAGCTTAGCTTTGTCCTACACTGAAGCTTTCTTT. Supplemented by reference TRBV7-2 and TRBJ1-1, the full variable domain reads GAGVSQSPSNKVTEKGKDVELRCDPISGHTALYWYRQSLGQGLEFLIYFQGNSAPDKSGLPSDRFSAERTGGSVSTLTIQRTQQEDSAVYLCASSLALSYTEAFFGQGTRLTVV.

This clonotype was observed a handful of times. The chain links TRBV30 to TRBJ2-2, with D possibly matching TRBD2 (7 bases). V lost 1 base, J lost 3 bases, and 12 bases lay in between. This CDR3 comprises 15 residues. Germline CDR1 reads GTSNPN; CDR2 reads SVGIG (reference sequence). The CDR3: CAWSGGGGDTGELFF. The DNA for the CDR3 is TGTGCCTGGAGTGGGGGGGGGGGCGACACCGGGGAGCTGTTTTTT. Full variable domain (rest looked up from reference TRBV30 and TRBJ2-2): SQTIHQWPATLVQPVGSPLSLECTVEGTSNPNLYWYRQAAGRGLQLLFYSVGIGQISSEVPQNLSASRPQDRQFILSSKKLLLSDSGFYLCAWSGGGGDTGELFFGEGSRLTVL.

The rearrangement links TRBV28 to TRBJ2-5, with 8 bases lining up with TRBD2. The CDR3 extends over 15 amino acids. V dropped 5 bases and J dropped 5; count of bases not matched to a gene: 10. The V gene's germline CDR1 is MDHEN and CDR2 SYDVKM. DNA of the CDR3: TGTGCCAGCAGTCCACTCCAGCGGGGGATGGAGACCCAGTACTTC. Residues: CASSPLQRGMETQYF.

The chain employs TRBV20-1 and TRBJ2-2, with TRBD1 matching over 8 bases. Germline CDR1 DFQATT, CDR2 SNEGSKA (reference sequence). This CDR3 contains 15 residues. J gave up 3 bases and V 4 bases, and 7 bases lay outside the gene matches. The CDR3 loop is CSATTGTGYTGELFF. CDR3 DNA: TGCAGTGCTACGACCGGGACAGGCTACACCGGGGAGCTGTTTTTT.

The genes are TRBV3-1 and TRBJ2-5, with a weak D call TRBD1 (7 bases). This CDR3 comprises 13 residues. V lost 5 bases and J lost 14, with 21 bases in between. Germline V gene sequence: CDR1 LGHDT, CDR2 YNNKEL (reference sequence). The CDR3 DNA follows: TGTGCCAGCAGCAAGGAGGGGCGGGACAGACGATACTTC. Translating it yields CASSKEGRDRRYF.

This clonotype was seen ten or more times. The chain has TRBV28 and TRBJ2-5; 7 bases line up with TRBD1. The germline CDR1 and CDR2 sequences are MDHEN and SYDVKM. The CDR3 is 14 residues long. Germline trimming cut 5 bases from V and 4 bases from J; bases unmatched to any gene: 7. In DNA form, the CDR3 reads TGTGCCAGCAGTCCCCAGACAGGGCTAGAGACCCAGTACTTC. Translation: CASSPQTGLETQYF. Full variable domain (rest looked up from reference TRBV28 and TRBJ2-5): DVKVTQSSRYLVKRTGEKVFLECVQDMDHENMFWYRQDPGLGLRLIYFSYDVKMKEKGDIPEGYSVSREKKERFSLILESASTNQTSMYLCASSPQTGLETQYFGPGTRLLVL.

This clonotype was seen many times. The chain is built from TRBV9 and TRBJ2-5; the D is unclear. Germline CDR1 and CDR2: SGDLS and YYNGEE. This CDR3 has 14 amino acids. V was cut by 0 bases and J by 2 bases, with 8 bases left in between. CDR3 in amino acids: CASSVGTFQETQYF. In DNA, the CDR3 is TGTGCCAGCAGCGTAGGAACGTTTCAAGAGACCCAGTACTTC.

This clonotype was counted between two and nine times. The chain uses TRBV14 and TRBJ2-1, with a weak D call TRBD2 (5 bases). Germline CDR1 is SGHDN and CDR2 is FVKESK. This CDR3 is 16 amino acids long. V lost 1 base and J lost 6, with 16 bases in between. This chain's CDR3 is CASSQVSELRGNEQFF. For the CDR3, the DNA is TGTGCCAGCAGCCAAGTTTCGGAACTCCGGGGCAATGAGCAGTTCTTC.

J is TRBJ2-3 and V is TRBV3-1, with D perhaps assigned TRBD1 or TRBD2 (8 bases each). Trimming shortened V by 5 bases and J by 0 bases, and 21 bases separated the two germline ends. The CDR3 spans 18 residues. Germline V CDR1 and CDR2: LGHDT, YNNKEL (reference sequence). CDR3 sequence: CASSLAGGRGLSTDTQYF. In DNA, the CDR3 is TGTGCCAGCAGCTTGGCGGGGGGCAGGGGGCTTAGCACAGATACGCAGTATTTT.

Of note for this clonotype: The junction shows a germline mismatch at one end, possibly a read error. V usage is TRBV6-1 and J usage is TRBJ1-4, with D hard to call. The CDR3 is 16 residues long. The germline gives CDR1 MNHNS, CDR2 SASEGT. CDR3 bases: TGTGCCAGCGGTGAAATCGTCGGGCACGTCGGGGAAAAACTGTTTTTT. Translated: CASGEIVGHVGEKLFF.

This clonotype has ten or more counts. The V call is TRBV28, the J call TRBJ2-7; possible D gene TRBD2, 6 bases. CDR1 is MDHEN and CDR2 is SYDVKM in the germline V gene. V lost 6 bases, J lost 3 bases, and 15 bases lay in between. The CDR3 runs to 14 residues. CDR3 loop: CASSGGGRGYEQYF. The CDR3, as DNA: TGTGCCAGCAGCGGGGGAGGTCGGGGCTACGAGCAGTACTTC. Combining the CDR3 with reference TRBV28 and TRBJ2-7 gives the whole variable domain DVKVTQSSRYLVKRTGEKVFLECVQDMDHENMFWYRQDPGLGLRLIYFSYDVKMKEKGDIPEGYSVSREKKERFSLILESASTNQTSMYLCASSGGGRGYEQYFGPGTRLTVT.

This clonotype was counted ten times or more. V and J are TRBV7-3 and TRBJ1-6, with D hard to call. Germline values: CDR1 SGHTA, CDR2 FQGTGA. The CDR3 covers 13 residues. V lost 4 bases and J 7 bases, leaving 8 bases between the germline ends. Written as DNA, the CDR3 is TGTGCCAGCAGCTCCCAACAAAATTCACCCCTCCACTTT. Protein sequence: CASSSQQNSPLHF.

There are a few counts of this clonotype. The CDR3 nucleotides are TGTGCCACCAGCCCCGGGACAGGGGGCTACGAGCAGTACTTC. The encoded protein is CATSPGTGGYEQYF. This rearrangement joins TRBV15 to TRBJ2-7; 11 bases map to TRBD1. CDR3 length equals 14 residues. Germline V gene lookup returns CDR1 LNHNV and CDR2 YYDKDF (reference sequence). The trim removed 5 bases at V and 3 bases at J, leaving 3 bases unmatched. Combining the CDR3 with reference TRBV15 and TRBJ2-7 gives the whole variable domain DAMVIQNPRYQVTQFGKPVTLSCSQTLNHNVMYWYQQKSSQAPKLLFHYYDKDFNNEADTPDNFQSRRPNTSFCFLDIRSPGLGDTAMYLCATSPGTGGYEQYFGPGTRLTVT.

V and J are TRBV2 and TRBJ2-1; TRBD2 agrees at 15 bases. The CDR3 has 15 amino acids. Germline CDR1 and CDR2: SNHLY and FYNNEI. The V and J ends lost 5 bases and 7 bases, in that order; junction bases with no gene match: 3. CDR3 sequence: CASSRTSGGGNEQFF. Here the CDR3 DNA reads TGTGCCAGCAGTCGGACTAGCGGGGGGGGAAATGAGCAGTTCTTC.